These 14 T cell receptor beta chains were all obtained from the same sample, sequenced in a study of graft-versus-host responses after intestinal transplantation. No cognate antigen is known for these TCRs. The method was immunoSEQ multiplex PCR; TCRdb's version includes in-frame clones alone and lacks a portion of them. The sample has almost 40,000 clones; 90% to 95% are singletons. The sequencing used unstimulated CD8+ T cells sorted from spleen or lymph node cells, collected before transplant. These receptors all stem from a human donor who was the organ donor for an intestinal transplant.

The CDR3 spells CASSEYRAAYEQYF. The CDR3 DNA reads as TGTGCCAGCAGTGAATACAGGGCTGCCTACGAGCAGTACTTC. The chain uses TRBV25-1 and TRBJ2-7; D is possibly TRBD1 (5 bases). V was trimmed by 0 bases and J by 2 bases, leaving 8 bases between them. Germline CDR1 reads MGHDK; CDR2 reads SYGVNS. This CDR3 spans 14 amino acids.

The chain couples TRBV6-5 to TRBJ2-1, with TRBD2 as a possible D gene (6 bases). CDR1 is MNHEY and CDR2 is SVGAGI in the germline V gene. With 5 bases removed from V and 5 bases from J, the gap between germline ends came to 16 bases. The CDR3 has 15 amino acids. CDR3 bases: TGTGCCAGCAGTCACGTGTGGGGGGAAGACAATGAGCAGTTCTTC. This gives the protein CASSHVWGEDNEQFF.

The rearrangement joins TRBV28 to TRBJ1-1; D remains unclear. Per the germline V gene, CDR1 is MDHEN and CDR2 is SYDVKM. Trimming removed 3 bases at V and 0 bases at J, with 11 bases between. The CDR3 sequence is 15 residues long. The CDR3 here is CASSFSWILNTEAFF. The CDR3 DNA sequence: TGTGCCAGCAGTTTTTCGTGGATCCTGAACACTGAAGCTTTCTTT.

This clone was picked up one time. The rearrangement uses TRBV4-3 and TRBJ2-7; D is tentatively TRBD1 or TRBD2 (6 bases each). Trimming pared 0 bases from V and 4 bases from J, leaving 13 bases between. In germline, CDR1 is LGHNA, CDR2 YSLEER. The CDR3 length is 15 residues. This CDR3 reads CASSQDRRGVYEQYF. CDR3 bases: TGCGCCAGCAGCCAAGATCGGAGGGGGGTTTACGAGCAGTACTTC.

The V gene is TRBV5-6, the J gene TRBJ2-7; 9 bases agree with TRBD2. The length of the CDR3 is 14 residues. Germline V gene lookup returns CDR1 SGHDT and CDR2 YYEEEE. J gave up 3 bases and V 2 bases, and 3 bases lay outside the gene matches. CDR3 region: CASSLGRGGYEQYF. The CDR3 coding sequence is TGTGCCAGCAGCTTAGGGCGGGGGGGCTACGAGCAGTACTTC.

V usage is TRBV13 and J usage is TRBJ2-3; D perhaps matches TRBD2 (5 bases). The germline gives CDR1 PRHDT, CDR2 FYEKMQ (reference sequence). This CDR3 is built from 11 residues. The V and J ends lost 7 bases and 6 bases respectively, with 8 bases between them. CDR3 DNA: TGTGCCAGCACCCCGGGGGATACGCAGTATTTT. Residues: CASTPGDTQYF.

The chain joins TRBV30 to TRBJ2-7; TRBD2 is a possible D gene (5 bases). Trimming stripped 4 bases from V and 2 bases from J, with 6 bases between. Germline loops: CDR1 GTSNPN, CDR2 SVGIG (reference sequence). The CDR3 consists of 11 residues. CDR3 DNA: TGTGCCTGGACACTAGCCTACGAGCAGTACTTC. Its translation: CAWTLAYEQYF.

Only a few counts were recorded for this clone. The CDR3 spells CASSFLEGILFF. The CDR3 coding sequence is TGTGCCAGCAGTTTCCTGGAGGGTATACTGTTTTTT. The J gene is TRBJ1-4, the V gene TRBV7-9; D is unclear. Trimming stripped 6 bases from V and 13 bases from J, with 15 bases between. Germline V gene sequence: CDR1 SEHNR, CDR2 FQNEAQ (reference sequence). CDR3 size: 12 residues.

This chain uses TRBV5-8 with TRBJ1-1; perhaps TRBD1 as D (5 bases). From germline, CDR1 is SGHTS and CDR2 YDEGEE. The CDR3 extends over 16 amino acids. V lost 6 bases and J 0 bases, leaving 18 bases between the germline ends. The CDR3 sequence: CASTHRGTAMNTEAFF. CDR3 nucleotide sequence: TGTGCCAGCACCCACAGAGGGACCGCGATGAACACTGAAGCTTTCTTT.

The rearrangement links TRBV19 to TRBJ1-6; maybe TRBD1 (5 bases). Germline V gene lookup returns CDR1 LNHDA and CDR2 SQIVND (reference sequence). Trimming cost V 5 bases and J 6 bases, with 17 bases left between them. The CDR3 spans 16 residues. In nucleotides, the CDR3 is TGTGCCAGTAGTGCCTCCGAGCGGGGGTTTAATTCACCCCTCCACTTT. Encoded protein: CASSASERGFNSPLHF.

The CDR3 DNA is TGCGCCAGCAGCCAAGACTGGTTAGGTGGATATCTGTACGAGCAGTACTTC. Translated: CASSQDWLGGYLYEQYF. This chain uses TRBV4-3 with TRBJ2-7; D ambiguous. In germline, CDR1 is LGHNA, CDR2 YSLEER. V was cut by 0 bases and J by 4 bases, with 19 bases left in between. The CDR3 is made up of 17 amino acids.

The CDR3 nucleotides are TGTGCCTCAGCAGTCACCGGGGAGCTGTTTTTT. Amino acid sequence: CASAVTGELFF. This rearrangement joins TRBV30 to TRBJ2-2, with D unclear. This CDR3 is 11 amino acids long. Germline CDR1 is GTSNPN and CDR2 is SVGIG (reference sequence). Trimming removed 7 bases from V and 4 bases from J, with 7 bases in between. Drawing the rest from reference TRBV30 and TRBJ2-2, the complete variable domain is SQTIHQWPATLVQPVGSPLSLECTVEGTSNPNLYWYRQAAGRGLQLLFYSVGIGQISSEVPQNLSASRPQDRQFILSSKKLLLSDSGFYLCASAVTGELFFGEGSRLTVL.

The genes are TRBV5-1 and TRBJ2-1; D not certain. CDR1 and CDR2 (germline): SGHRS, YFSETQ. Trimming cost V 7 bases and J 3 bases, with 8 bases left between them. The CDR3 is 12 residues long. CDR3 sequence reads: CASGQDYNEQFF. Written as DNA, the CDR3 is TGCGCCAGCGGCCAGGACTACAATGAGCAGTTCTTC.

The chain joins TRBV29-1 to TRBJ1-1; D not resolved. Germline CDR1 SQVTM, CDR2 ANQGSEA. V lost 0 bases to trimming and J lost 5 bases, with 4 bases between them. This CDR3 contains 11 residues. CDR3 sequence reads: CSVEDTTEAFF. The CDR3 bases are TGCAGCGTTGAAGATACGACTGAAGCTTTCTTT.